The 2 T cell receptor beta chains below come from one sample, sequenced in a study of shared clonotypes between healthy human individuals. Assay: immunoSEQ multiplex PCR; the TCRdb copy retains only in-frame clones and omits some. The sample includes 2 million or so clones, 85% to 95% of them seen just once. Sequencing was performed on naive CD4+ T cells sorted from blood. Subset denoted: CD45RA+ positively selected. The receptor source for this set is a man between 18 and 29 years old in good health.

For this clone: The sample contains more than one DNA sequence encoding this CDR3. The rearrangement links TRBV5-1 to TRBJ1-5; no clear D gene. The germline V gene encodes CDR1 SGHRS and CDR2 YFSETQ. The CDR3 is 13 residues long. Between the trimmed V and J ends, which lost 4 bases and 3 bases, there was a span of 8 bases. This chain's CDR3 is CASSLGPNQPQHF. The CDR3, as DNA: TGCGCCAGCAGCCTAGGACCCAATCAGCCCCAGCATTTT.

The J gene is TRBJ1-2, the V gene TRBV27; weak D call: TRBD1 (5 bases). The CDR3 length is 14 residues. Germline loops: CDR1 MNHEY, CDR2 SMNVEV (reference sequence). V shed 0 bases and J shed 7 bases, with 12 bases lying between them. The CDR3 sequence is CASSLSRGDSGYTF. The CDR3 nucleotides read TGTGCCAGCAGTTTATCGCGGGGCGACAGTGGCTACACCTTC.